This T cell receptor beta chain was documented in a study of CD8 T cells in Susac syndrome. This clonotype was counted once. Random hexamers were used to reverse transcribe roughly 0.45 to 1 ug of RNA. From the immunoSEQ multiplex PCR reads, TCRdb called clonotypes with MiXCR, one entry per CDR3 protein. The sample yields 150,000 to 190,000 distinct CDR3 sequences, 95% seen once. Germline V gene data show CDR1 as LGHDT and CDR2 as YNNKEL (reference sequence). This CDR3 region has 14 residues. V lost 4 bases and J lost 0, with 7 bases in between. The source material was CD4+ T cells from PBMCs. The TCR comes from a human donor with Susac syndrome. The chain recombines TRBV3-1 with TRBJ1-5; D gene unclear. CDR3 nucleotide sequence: TGTGCCAGCAGCCCGCTACATAGCAATCAGCCCCAGCATTTT. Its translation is CASSPLHSNQPQHF.